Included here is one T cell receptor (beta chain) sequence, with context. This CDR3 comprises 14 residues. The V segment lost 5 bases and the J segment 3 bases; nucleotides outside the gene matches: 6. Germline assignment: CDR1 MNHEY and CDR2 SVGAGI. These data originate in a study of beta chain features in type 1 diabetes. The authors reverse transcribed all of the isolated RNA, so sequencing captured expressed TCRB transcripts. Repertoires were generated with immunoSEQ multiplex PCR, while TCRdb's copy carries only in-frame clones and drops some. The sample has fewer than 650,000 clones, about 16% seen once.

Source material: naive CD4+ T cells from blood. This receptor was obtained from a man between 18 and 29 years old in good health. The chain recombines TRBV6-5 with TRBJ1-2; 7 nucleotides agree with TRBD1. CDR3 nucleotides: TGTGCCAGCAGTACCCCCGGGACAGACTATGGCTACACCTTC. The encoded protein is CASSTPGTDYGYTF.